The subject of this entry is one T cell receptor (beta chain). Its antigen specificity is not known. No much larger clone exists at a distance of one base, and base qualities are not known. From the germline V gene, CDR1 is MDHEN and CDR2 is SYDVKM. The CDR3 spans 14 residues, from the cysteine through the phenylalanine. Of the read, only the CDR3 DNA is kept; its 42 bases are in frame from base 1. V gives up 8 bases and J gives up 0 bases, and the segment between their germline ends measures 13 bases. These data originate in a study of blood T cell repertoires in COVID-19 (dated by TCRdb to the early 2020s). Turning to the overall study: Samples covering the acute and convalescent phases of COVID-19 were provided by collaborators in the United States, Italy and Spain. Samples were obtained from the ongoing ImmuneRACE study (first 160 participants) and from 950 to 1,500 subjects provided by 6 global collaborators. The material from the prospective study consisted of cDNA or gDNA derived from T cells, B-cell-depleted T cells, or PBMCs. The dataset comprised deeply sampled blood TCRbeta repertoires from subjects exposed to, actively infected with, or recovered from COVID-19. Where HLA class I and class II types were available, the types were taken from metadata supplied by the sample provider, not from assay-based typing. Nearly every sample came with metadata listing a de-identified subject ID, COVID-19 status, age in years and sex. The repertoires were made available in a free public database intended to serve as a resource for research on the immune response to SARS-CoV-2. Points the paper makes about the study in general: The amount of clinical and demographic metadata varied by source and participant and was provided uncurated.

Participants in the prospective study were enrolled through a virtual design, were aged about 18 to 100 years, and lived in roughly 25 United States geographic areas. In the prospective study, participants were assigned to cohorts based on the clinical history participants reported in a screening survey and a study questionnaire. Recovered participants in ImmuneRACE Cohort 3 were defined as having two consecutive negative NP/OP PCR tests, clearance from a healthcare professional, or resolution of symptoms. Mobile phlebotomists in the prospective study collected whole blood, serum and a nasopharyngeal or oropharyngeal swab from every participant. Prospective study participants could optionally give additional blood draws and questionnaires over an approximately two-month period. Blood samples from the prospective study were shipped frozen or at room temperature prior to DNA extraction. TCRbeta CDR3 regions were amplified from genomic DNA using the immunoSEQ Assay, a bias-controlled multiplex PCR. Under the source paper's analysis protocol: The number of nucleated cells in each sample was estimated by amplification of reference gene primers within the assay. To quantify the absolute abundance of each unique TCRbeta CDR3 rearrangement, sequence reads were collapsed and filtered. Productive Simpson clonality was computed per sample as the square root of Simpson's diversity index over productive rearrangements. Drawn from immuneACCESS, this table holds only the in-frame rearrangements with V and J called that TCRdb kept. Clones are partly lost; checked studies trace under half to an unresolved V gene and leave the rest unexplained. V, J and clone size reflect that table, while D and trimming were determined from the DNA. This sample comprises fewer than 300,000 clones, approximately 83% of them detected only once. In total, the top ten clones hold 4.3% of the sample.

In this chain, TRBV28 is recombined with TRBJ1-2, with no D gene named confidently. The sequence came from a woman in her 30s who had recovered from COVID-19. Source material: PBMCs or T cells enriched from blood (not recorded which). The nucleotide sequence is TGTGCCAGCTTACTTCAGCGAGCTAACTATGGCTACACCTTC. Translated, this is CASLLQRANYGYTF.